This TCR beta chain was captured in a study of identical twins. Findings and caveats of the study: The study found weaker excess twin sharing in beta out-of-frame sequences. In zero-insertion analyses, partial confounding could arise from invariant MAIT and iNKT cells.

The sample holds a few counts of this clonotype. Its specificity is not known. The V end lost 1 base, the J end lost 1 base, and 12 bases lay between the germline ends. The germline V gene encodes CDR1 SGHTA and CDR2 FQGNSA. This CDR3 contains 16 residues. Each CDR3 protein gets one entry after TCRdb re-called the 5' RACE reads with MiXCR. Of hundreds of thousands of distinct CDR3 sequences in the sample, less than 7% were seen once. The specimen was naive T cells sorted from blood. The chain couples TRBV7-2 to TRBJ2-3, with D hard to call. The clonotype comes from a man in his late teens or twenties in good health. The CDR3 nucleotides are TGTGCCAGCAGCTTAGAATGGGGAATAGGCACAGATACGCAGTATTTT. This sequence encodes CASSLEWGIGTDTQYF.